This is a list of T cell receptor beta chains from one sample in a study of PD-L1 blockade in urothelial cancer. Method: immunoSEQ multiplex PCR; TCRdb's copy keeps in-frame clones and lacks some. This sample has approximately 58,000 clones, with over 70% found just once. The source material was PBMCs, sampled around atezolizumab (anti-PD-L1) treatment. The source is a man between 70 and 80 years old with urothelial cancer. The CDR3 runs from the conserved cysteine through the conserved F or W. The order of the fields is D gene, V gene, J gene, CDR3 DNA, CDR3 protein. The D gene is left open where the match is weak.

d_gene: -
v_gene: TRBV6-1
j_gene: TRBJ2-7
CDR3nt: TGTGCCAGCAGTGAAAATTACGGTTCCTACGAGCAGTACTTC
CDR3aa: CASSENYGSYEQYF

d_gene: TRBD2
v_gene: TRBV5-5
j_gene: TRBJ2-1
CDR3nt: TGTGCCAGCAGAGGTTCACTAGCGGGAGTCTACTCCTACAATGAGCAGTTCTTC
CDR3aa: CASRGSLAGVYSYNEQFF

d_gene: TRBD2
v_gene: TRBV5-4
j_gene: TRBJ2-7
CDR3nt: TGTGCCAGCAGCTTGGCTAGCGGGAGTGGGACCTACGAGCAGTACTTC
CDR3aa: CASSLASGSGTYEQYF

d_gene: -
v_gene: TRBV6-1
j_gene: TRBJ2-5
CDR3nt: TGTGCCAGCAGCGAATTTCAGGATGGGACCCAGTACTTC
CDR3aa: CASSEFQDGTQYF

d_gene: -
v_gene: TRBV5-1
j_gene: TRBJ2-3
CDR3nt: TGCGCCAGCAGCCCCATGACGGGGGGCACAGATACGCAGTATTTT
CDR3aa: CASSPMTGGTDTQYF

d_gene: TRBD2
v_gene: TRBV29-1
j_gene: TRBJ2-5
CDR3nt: TGCAGCGCCCCAGCTAGCGGGGGCAGGGAGACCCAGTACTTC
CDR3aa: CSAPASGGRETQYF

d_gene: -
v_gene: TRBV19
j_gene: TRBJ1-5
CDR3nt: TGTGCCAGTAGAGACAACCTCCGACGGACAGCTAATCAGCCCCAGCATTTT
CDR3aa: CASRDNLRRTANQPQHF

d_gene: -
v_gene: TRBV7-2
j_gene: TRBJ1-1
CDR3nt: TGTGCCAGCAGCTTATCACAGAACACTGAAGCTTTCTTT
CDR3aa: CASSLSQNTEAFF

d_gene: TRBD2
v_gene: TRBV5-1
j_gene: TRBJ2-1
CDR3nt: TGCGCCAGCAGCTTACTAGCGGTTAGGGATGAGCAGTTCTTC
CDR3aa: CASSLLAVRDEQFF

d_gene: TRBD1
v_gene: TRBV28
j_gene: TRBJ2-7
CDR3nt: TGTGCCAGCAGTCAGGGGGCCCGTTACGAGCAGTACTTC
CDR3aa: CASSQGARYEQYF